The T cell receptor beta chain under discussion was sequenced for a study of response to subunit inactivated influenza vaccine. The CDR3 runs to 14 residues. CDR1 is MDHEN and CDR2 is SYDVKM in the germline V gene. Trimming shortened V by 7 bases and J by 0 bases, and 12 bases separated the two germline ends. TCRdb analysed the RT-PCR reads with MiXCR anew, one entry per CDR3 protein. The table shows hundreds of thousands of distinct CDR3 sequences, with 12% occurring only once. This TCR came from a man between 50 and 59 years old who received an inactivated influenza vaccine. This rearrangement joins TRBV28 to TRBJ1-1, with D hard to call. The sample in question was PBMCs from blood, obtained on the day of vaccination. The CDR3 bases are TGTGCCAGCACCTCCAGCGGAATGAACACTGAAGCTTTCTTT. This translates into CASTSSGMNTEAFF.